This T cell receptor beta chain was retrieved from a study of T cells in Graves' hyperthyroidism and ophthalmopathy. Trimming removed 7 bases at V and 4 bases at J, with 15 bases between. Germline lookup yields CDR1 SGDLS and CDR2 YYNGEE. CDR3 size: 14 residues. From RNA transcripts, TCR beta CDR3 regions were amplified. HTBI primers were the set used in a first-round RT-PCR of the TCR CDR3. TCRdb ran MiXCR on the multiplex PCR reads and lists one entry per CDR3 protein. The profile shows hundreds of thousands of distinct CDR3 sequences, around 14% of them singletons. This clonotype was found a few times. Newly diagnosed patients aged 18 to 65 had hyperthyroidism of under 2 months' duration. Diagnosis rested on symptoms, serum thyroxine and TRAb, thyroid ultrasound, and orbital computed tomography.

Sequenced input: blood. The TCR sequence derives from a woman aged 18-30 years with Graves' hyperthyroidism. The chain couples TRBV9 to TRBJ2-1; a possible D gene is TRBD2 (6 bases). DNA of the CDR3: TGTGCCAGCTCGCGGGACTCCGGGTACAATGAGCAGTTCTTC. Translation: CASSRDSGYNEQFF.